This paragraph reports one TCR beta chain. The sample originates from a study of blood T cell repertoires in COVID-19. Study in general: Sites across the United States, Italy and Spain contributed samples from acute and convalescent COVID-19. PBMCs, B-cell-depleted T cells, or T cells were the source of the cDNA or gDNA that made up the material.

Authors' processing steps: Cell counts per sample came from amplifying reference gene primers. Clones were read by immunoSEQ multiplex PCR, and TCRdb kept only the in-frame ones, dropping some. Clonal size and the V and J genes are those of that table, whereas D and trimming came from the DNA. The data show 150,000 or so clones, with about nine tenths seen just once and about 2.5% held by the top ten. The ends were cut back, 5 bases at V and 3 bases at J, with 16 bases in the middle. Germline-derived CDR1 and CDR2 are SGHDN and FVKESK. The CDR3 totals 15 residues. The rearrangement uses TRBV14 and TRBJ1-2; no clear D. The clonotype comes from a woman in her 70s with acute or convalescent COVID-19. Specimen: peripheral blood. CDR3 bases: TGTGCCAGCAGCACCCAGGCGGGATCAGACTATGGCTACACCTTC. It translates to CASSTQAGSDYGYTF.